This section outlines one TCR beta chain sequence together with its context. Original processing methods: Reference gene primer amplification gave estimated nucleated cell counts. Method: immunoSEQ multiplex PCR; TCRdb's copy keeps in-frame clones and lacks some. The V and J calls and the clone size are those of that table, but D and trimming were determined from the DNA. Here the sample spans under 90,000 clones, 70% to 80% being singletons. The sample belongs to a study of blood T cell repertoires in COVID-19. Across the study: Whether acute or convalescent, the COVID-19 samples came from the United States, Italy and Spain. PBMCs, B-cell-depleted T cells, or T cells provided the cDNA or gDNA that made up the material.

CDR1 and CDR2 (germline): SGHAT, FQNNGV. V dropped 4 bases and J dropped 3 bases, with 19 bases sitting between them. The CDR3 totals 16 residues. The sequence was obtained from a human donor in a cohort sampled during active COVID-19. This sequence joins TRBV11-2 and TRBJ2-7; D possibly corresponds to TRBD1 (5 bases). The sample consisted of peripheral blood. The DNA for the CDR3 is TGTGCCAGCAGCTATTACCTTGACCCAGGGATCTACGAGCAGTACTTC. It codes for CASSYYLDPGIYEQYF.